The source of this TCR beta chain is a study of shared clonotypes between healthy human individuals. Per the germline V gene, CDR1 is LNHDA and CDR2 is SQIVND (reference sequence). The trim removed 3 bases at V and 3 bases at J, leaving 5 bases unmatched. This CDR3 region has 14 residues. Using immunoSEQ multiplex PCR, the repertoire was profiled, and TCRdb retains in-frame clones only, with some absent. The table has 170,000 or so clones, about 68% seen once. The rearrangement joins TRBV19 to TRBJ2-7; 7 nucleotides match TRBD1. The receptor was isolated from a man under 40 in good health. Sequenced: memory CD4+ T cells sorted from blood. Documented subset: CD45RA-negative fraction. CDR3 DNA: TGTGCCAGTAGTATTCGGGACAGAATCTACGAGCAGTACTTC. Protein product: CASSIRDRIYEQYF.